This T cell receptor (beta chain) was documented in a study of blood T cells in healthy people across ages. General study findings and limits: Age advanced and TCR beta diversity per million T cells fell, roughly linearly. Not knowing donor CMV status may have confounded expanded clonotype changes. Both naive CD4+ cell counts and diversity were greater in long-lived donors than in aged donors.

Then a second PCR, running about 7 to 11 cycles, was carried out with a sample-barcoded 5' primer and a J-beta primer mix. TCRdb used MiXCR to reprocess the 5' RACE reads, holding one entry per CDR3 protein. Of fewer than 1.5 million distinct CDR3 sequences listed, around two fifths are singletons. On this clonotype: What it recognizes is unknown.

Isolated per sample were at least 6 million PBMCs. This CDR3 contains 13 residues. CDR1 and CDR2 from the germline V gene are GTSNPN and SVGIG (reference sequence). Sequencing input: blood. The TCR was taken from a woman in her late teens or twenties in good health. The rearrangement joins TRBV30 to TRBJ2-7; 8 bases agree with TRBD2. With the DNA end fitting TRBJ2-5 better, the J assignment may be wrong. CDR3 sequence (DNA): TGTGCCTGGAGTAGGACTAGCACAGAGACCCAGTACTTC. This codes for CAWSRTSTETQYF.